This T cell receptor (beta chain) derives from a study of T cell responses to AZD1222 COVID-19 vaccine. Second-dose schedules of about 4 or about 12 weeks were combined. CDR3 size: 12 residues. V lost 6 bases and J 6 bases, leaving 11 bases between the germline ends. On this clone: The antigen remains unidentified.

Regarding the study as a whole: Clonal diversity was possibly underestimated; the donors were predominantly white British and more often female.

Profiled with immunoSEQ multiplex PCR; TCRdb holds only in-frame clones, not every one. Among some 74,000 clones, roughly 85% were seen once, and the ten largest hold 1% to 1.5%. This sequence was found in an adult who received the AZD1222 COVID-19 vaccine. The rearrangement uses TRBV12-3 or TRBV12-4 and TRBJ1-1; D might be TRBD1 (6 bases). The sample was peripheral blood, taken 28 days after the second AZD1222 dose. The CDR3 coding sequence is TGTGCCAGCAGCCGGGGGCCCGCTGAAGCTTTCTTT. Its protein product is CASSRGPAEAFF.